Reported below is one T cell receptor (beta chain). No antigen is known for it. After removal of 3 bases from V and 5 bases from J, the junction contained 12 bases not matched to a gene. The CDR3 has 16 residues. The germline gives CDR1 MNHEY, CDR2 SMNVEV (reference sequence). These data originate in a study of blood T cells in healthy people across ages. Points from the study as a whole: When one million T cells were used, diversity estimates were thought to be underestimates.

A second PCR of 7 to 11 cycles used a sample-barcoded 5' primer and a J-beta primer mix. TCRdb recomputed calls from the 5' RACE reads with MiXCR, one row per CDR3 protein. In the table there are over 1,500,000 distinct CDR3 sequences, 30% to 40% of which are singletons. The specimen sequenced was blood. The TCR was taken from a human donor in good health. The V call is TRBV27, the J call TRBJ2-5; 7 nucleotides match TRBD1. CDR3 protein: CASSLYGQVGGETQYF. The CDR3 DNA reads as TGTGCCAGCAGTTTGTACGGACAGGTAGGAGGCGAGACCCAGTACTTC.